A selection of T cell receptor beta chains follows, all from one sample in a study of cytomegalovirus exposure and HLA in healthy donors. Sequenced by immunoSEQ multiplex PCR; TCRdb stores in-frame clones only, minus some. Of about 70,000 clones in the sample, 80% to 95% were seen once. What was sequenced was PBMCs. The receptors stem from a man aged 18 to 30 in good health and CMV-seropositive. Both conserved end residues are part of each CDR3. Fields, in order: clone size, D gene, V gene, J gene, CDR3 protein, CDR3 DNA. D genes are given only for firm matches. Only some rows state a clone size, as once, few, many or a class for expanded clones.

clone size: once
D gene: TRBD1
V gene: TRBV6-6
J gene: TRBJ2-1
CDR3 protein: CASSYSDRGRNEQFF
CDR3 DNA: TGTGCCAGCAGTTACTCGGACAGGGGGCGGAATGAGCAGTTCTTC

clone size: -
D gene: TRBD2
V gene: TRBV10-3
J gene: TRBJ2-1
CDR3 protein: CAISGTSGTNEQFF
CDR3 DNA: TGTGCCATCAGTGGTACTAGCGGGACTAATGAGCAGTTCTTC

clone size: -
D gene: TRBD1
V gene: TRBV18
J gene: TRBJ2-3
CDR3 protein: CASQKAGTGDTQYF
CDR3 DNA: TGTGCCAGCCAGAAAGCCGGGACAGGTGATACGCAGTATTTT

clone size: -
D gene: TRBD1
V gene: TRBV7-9
J gene: TRBJ1-4
CDR3 protein: CASSQNRGANEKLFF
CDR3 DNA: TGTGCCAGCAGCCAAAACAGGGGAGCTAATGAAAAACTGTTTTTT

clone size: -
D gene: -
V gene: TRBV30
J gene: TRBJ1-4
CDR3 protein: CAWTPEFNEKLFF
CDR3 DNA: TGTGCCTGGACTCCTGAGTTTAATGAAAAACTGTTTTTT

clone size: -
D gene: -
V gene: TRBV28
J gene: TRBJ1-1
CDR3 protein: CASGGLGMAGAEAFF
CDR3 DNA: TGTGCCAGCGGGGGGTTAGGGATGGCGGGGGCTGAAGCTTTCTTT

clone size: -
D gene: -
V gene: TRBV29-1
J gene: TRBJ2-3
CDR3 protein: CGGQSTDTQYF
CDR3 DNA: TGTGGTGGACAGAGCACAGATACGCAGTATTTT

clone size: -
D gene: -
V gene: TRBV28
J gene: TRBJ1-2
CDR3 protein: CASSYTPRGGIGYTF
CDR3 DNA: TGTGCCAGCAGTTACACCCCCCGGGGGGGGATCGGCTACACCTTC

clone size: -
D gene: -
V gene: TRBV18
J gene: TRBJ1-3
CDR3 protein: CASSTGTQNTIYF
CDR3 DNA: TGTGCCAGCTCCACTGGGACACAAAACACCATATATTTT

clone size: -
D gene: TRBD2
V gene: TRBV27
J gene: TRBJ2-7
CDR3 protein: CASSLSRGTRPGEQYF
CDR3 DNA: TGTGCCAGCAGTTTATCGAGGGGGACTAGACCTGGCGAGCAGTACTTC

clone size: -
D gene: TRBD1
V gene: TRBV28
J gene: TRBJ2-7
CDR3 protein: CASSQTPGQGYEQYF
CDR3 DNA: TGTGCCAGCAGCCAGACTCCGGGACAGGGGTACGAGCAGTACTTC

clone size: -
D gene: -
V gene: TRBV28
J gene: TRBJ1-3
CDR3 protein: CASSLFGFSGNTIYF
CDR3 DNA: TGTGCCAGCAGTTTATTCGGGTTCTCTGGAAACACCATATATTTT

clone size: -
D gene: -
V gene: TRBV27
J gene: TRBJ2-5
CDR3 protein: CASSSRGIFQETQYF
CDR3 DNA: TGTGCCAGCAGTTCGAGAGGGATCTTCCAAGAGACCCAGTACTTC

clone size: -
D gene: -
V gene: TRBV27
J gene: TRBJ2-3
CDR3 protein: CASSSGQSTDTQYF
CDR3 DNA: TGTGCCAGCAGTTCCGGACAAAGCACAGATACGCAGTATTTT

clone size: -
D gene: TRBD2
V gene: TRBV5-1
J gene: TRBJ2-3
CDR3 protein: CASSPGLAGSTDTQYF
CDR3 DNA: TGCGCCAGCAGTCCCGGACTAGCGGGCAGCACAGATACGCAGTATTTT

clone size: -
D gene: TRBD1
V gene: TRBV9
J gene: TRBJ2-5
CDR3 protein: CASSVEGAIETQYF
CDR3 DNA: TGTGCCAGCAGCGTAGAGGGGGCCATAGAGACCCAGTACTTC

clone size: -
D gene: TRBD1
V gene: TRBV15
J gene: TRBJ1-2
CDR3 protein: CATSSHFSGQRFYGYTF
CDR3 DNA: TGTGCCACCAGCAGCCACTTTTCGGGACAGAGGTTCTATGGCTACACCTTC

clone size: -
D gene: -
V gene: TRBV7-2
J gene: TRBJ2-5
CDR3 protein: CASSLVTGGAQTQYF
CDR3 DNA: TGTGCCAGCAGCTTAGTGACCGGAGGGGCGCAGACCCAGTACTTC

clone size: -
D gene: -
V gene: TRBV9
J gene: TRBJ1-1
CDR3 protein: CASSVKQTTEAFF
CDR3 DNA: TGTGCCAGCAGCGTAAAACAGACGACTGAAGCTTTCTTT

clone size: -
D gene: TRBD2
V gene: TRBV25-1
J gene: TRBJ2-1
CDR3 protein: CASSSVRERGSEQFF
CDR3 DNA: TGTGCCAGCAGTTCGGTTCGGGAGCGGGGGAGTGAGCAGTTCTTC

clone size: -
D gene: -
V gene: TRBV7-2
J gene: TRBJ1-4
CDR3 protein: CASSSRSTTNEKLFF
CDR3 DNA: TGTGCCAGCAGCTCACGGAGTACAACTAATGAAAAACTGTTTTTT

clone size: -
D gene: TRBD2
V gene: TRBV27
J gene: TRBJ2-7
CDR3 protein: CASSFSGRSEQYF
CDR3 DNA: TGTGCCAGCAGTTTTAGCGGGAGAAGCGAGCAGTACTTC

clone size: -
D gene: TRBD2
V gene: TRBV14
J gene: TRBJ2-2
CDR3 protein: CASSQRLAGGSGELFF
CDR3 DNA: TGTGCCAGCAGCCAAAGACTAGCGGGAGGCTCCGGGGAGCTGTTTTTT

clone size: -
D gene: TRBD1
V gene: TRBV7-6
J gene: TRBJ1-4
CDR3 protein: CASSSTWTGEEKLFF
CDR3 DNA: TGTGCCAGCAGCTCAACTTGGACAGGGGAGGAAAAACTGTTTTTT

clone size: -
D gene: -
V gene: TRBV21-1
J gene: TRBJ1-5
CDR3 protein: CASSPFPCQPQHF
CDR3 DNA: TGTGCCAGCAGCCCCTTCCCTTGTCAGCCCCAGCATTTT

clone size: -
D gene: -
V gene: TRBV9
J gene: TRBJ2-5
CDR3 protein: CASSVGGQLQETQYF
CDR3 DNA: TGTGCCAGCAGCGTAGGAGGACAACTACAAGAGACCCAGTACTTC

clone size: -
D gene: -
V gene: TRBV4-2
J gene: TRBJ2-3
CDR3 protein: CASSQVLVRVAAVEDTDTQYF
CDR3 DNA: TGTGCCAGCAGCCAAGTTCTGGTACGGGTGGCGGCGGTAGAGGATACAGATACGCAGTATTTT

clone size: -
D gene: -
V gene: TRBV2
J gene: TRBJ2-3
CDR3 protein: CASRQQRVADTQYF
CDR3 DNA: TGTGCCAGCAGGCAACAGAGGGTTGCAGATACGCAGTATTTT

clone size: -
D gene: TRBD1
V gene: TRBV2
J gene: TRBJ1-5
CDR3 protein: CASSGTGGFSNQPQHF
CDR3 DNA: TGTGCCAGCAGTGGGACAGGGGGGTTTAGCAATCAGCCCCAGCATTTT

clone size: -
D gene: -
V gene: TRBV5-1
J gene: TRBJ1-4
CDR3 protein: CASTTQPGQGNEKLFF
CDR3 DNA: TGCGCCAGTACCACACAGCCGGGACAAGGGAATGAAAAACTGTTTTTT

clone size: -
D gene: TRBD2
V gene: TRBV10-3
J gene: TRBJ2-7
CDR3 protein: CAISDPGTSGRATTYEQYF
CDR3 DNA: TGTGCCATCAGTGACCCCGGGACTAGCGGGAGGGCCACTACCTACGAGCAGTACTTC

clone size: -
D gene: -
V gene: TRBV7-9
J gene: TRBJ2-7
CDR3 protein: CASSPWANYEQYF
CDR3 DNA: TGTGCCAGCAGCCCTTGGGCTAACTACGAGCAGTACTTC

clone size: -
D gene: TRBD1
V gene: TRBV7-6
J gene: TRBJ1-1
CDR3 protein: CASSLLVSGQGNPNTEAFF
CDR3 DNA: TGTGCCAGCAGCTTACTGGTATCTGGACAGGGGAACCCGAACACTGAAGCTTTCTTT

clone size: -
D gene: -
V gene: TRBV2
J gene: TRBJ1-5
CDR3 protein: CASSFLTTLSNQPQHF
CDR3 DNA: TGTGCCAGCAGTTTCCTGACAACACTTAGCAATCAGCCCCAGCATTTT

clone size: -
D gene: TRBD1
V gene: TRBV5-1
J gene: TRBJ2-7
CDR3 protein: CASSYTGGEMGYEQYF
CDR3 DNA: TGCGCCAGCAGCTACACAGGGGGAGAAATGGGCTACGAGCAGTACTTC

clone size: -
D gene: TRBD2
V gene: TRBV4-2
J gene: TRBJ2-1
CDR3 protein: CASSQRLAGEGNEQFF
CDR3 DNA: TGTGCCAGCAGCCAACGTCTAGCGGGAGAAGGGAATGAGCAGTTCTTC

clone size: -
D gene: -
V gene: TRBV27
J gene: TRBJ2-7
CDR3 protein: CASSQGLTYEQYF
CDR3 DNA: TGTGCCAGCAGCCAGGGGTTGACCTACGAGCAGTACTTC

clone size: -
D gene: TRBD1
V gene: TRBV4-1
J gene: TRBJ1-1
CDR3 protein: CASSQGDRGLNTEAFF
CDR3 DNA: TGCGCCAGCAGCCAAGGGGACAGGGGCTTGAACACTGAAGCTTTCTTT

clone size: -
D gene: TRBD1
V gene: TRBV6-6
J gene: TRBJ1-1
CDR3 protein: CASTPYLDRGYTEAFF
CDR3 DNA: TGTGCCAGCACCCCATACTTGGACAGGGGATACACTGAAGCTTTCTTT

clone size: -
D gene: TRBD1
V gene: TRBV7-6
J gene: TRBJ1-1
CDR3 protein: CASSLEGTGAVTEAFF
CDR3 DNA: TGTGCCAGCAGCTTGGAAGGGACAGGCGCGGTCACTGAAGCTTTCTTT

clone size: -
D gene: -
V gene: TRBV5-1
J gene: TRBJ2-3
CDR3 protein: CASSLVGALTDTQYF
CDR3 DNA: TGCGCCAGCAGCTTGGTGGGAGCCCTCACAGATACGCAGTATTTT

clone size: -
D gene: TRBD1
V gene: TRBV5-4
J gene: TRBJ1-1
CDR3 protein: CASSWKGQGEAFF
CDR3 DNA: TGTGCCAGCAGCTGGAAGGGACAGGGGGAAGCTTTCTTT

clone size: -
D gene: -
V gene: TRBV28
J gene: TRBJ1-1
CDR3 protein: CASAYAGAGNTEAFF
CDR3 DNA: TGTGCCAGCGCCTATGCAGGGGCAGGGAACACTGAAGCTTTCTTT

clone size: -
D gene: -
V gene: TRBV28
J gene: TRBJ1-5
CDR3 protein: CASSYTGIQPQHF
CDR3 DNA: TGTGCCAGCAGTTATACAGGGATTCAGCCCCAGCATTTT